Below, 9 T cell receptor beta chains from the same sample are listed, as sequenced in a study of blood T cell repertoires in COVID-19. Profiling relied on immunoSEQ multiplex PCR, and the TCRdb table lists in-frame clones only, not all of them. The table lists 30,000 to 40,000 clones, about 90% of them singletons. The sample consisted of peripheral blood. The receptors here all came from a man older than 75 with active COVID-19.

The chain recombines TRBV7-9 with TRBJ2-3; TRBD2 matches 8 bases. The CDR3 consists of 17 residues. Per the germline V gene, CDR1 is SEHNR and CDR2 is FQNEAQ (reference sequence). V dropped 1 base and J dropped 2; count of bases not matched to a gene: 8. The CDR3 reads CASSLDGREGFTDTQYF. The CDR3 DNA reads TGTGCCAGCAGCTTAGATGGCCGGGAGGGCTTCACAGATACGCAGTATTTT.

The chain is built from TRBV6-5 and TRBJ1-5; TRBD1 matches at 7 bases. The CDR3 spans 15 residues. The germline gives CDR1 MNHEY, CDR2 SVGAGI. J was trimmed by 0 bases and V by 11 bases; bases with no gene match: 10. The CDR3 reads CASQGQPYSNQPQHF. As DNA, the CDR3 is TGTGCCTCCCAGGGACAGCCTTATAGCAATCAGCCCCAGCATTTT.

The rearrangement joins TRBV18 to TRBJ2-3, with TRBD2 as a possible D gene (6 bases). CDR3 size: 15 residues. Germline loops: CDR1 KGHSH, CDR2 LQKENI. V was pared by 3 bases and J by 3 bases, with 13 bases between. The CDR3 spells CASSPGGKGTDTQYF. The CDR3 bases are TGTGCCAGCTCACCCGGGGGAAAGGGTACAGATACGCAGTATTTT.

The chain employs TRBV7-8 and TRBJ2-2; 12 bases fit TRBD1. Per germline, CDR1 SGHVS and CDR2 FQNEAQ. There are 17 residues in the CDR3. V was clipped by 5 bases and J by 7 bases; unmatched bases: 11. The CDR3 bases are TGTGCCAGCAGCGTCCAGGGACAGGGGGCGCTGGACGGGGAGCTGTTTTTT. Protein: CASSVQGQGALDGELFF.

The chain joins TRBV5-4 to TRBJ2-3; TRBD2 agrees at 9 bases. Germline V gene lookup returns CDR1 SGHNT and CDR2 YYREEE (reference sequence). The CDR3 spans 15 residues. The V segment lost 0 bases and the J segment 1 base; nucleotides outside the gene matches: 0. CDR3 in DNA: TGTGCCAGCAGCTTGGGGACTAGCGGCACAGATACGCAGTATTTT. The encoded protein is CASSLGTSGTDTQYF. Together with reference TRBV5-4 and TRBJ2-3, the CDR3 gives the full variable domain: ETGVTQSPTHLIKTRGQQVTLRCSSQSGHNTVSWYQQALGQGPQFIFQYYREEENGRGNFPPRFSGLQFPNYSSELNVNALELDDSALYLCASSLGTSGTDTQYFGPGTRLTVL.

The V call is TRBV7-2, the J call TRBJ2-3; 8 nucleotides align to TRBD1. The junction had 4 bases not matched to a gene; V was cut back by 1 base and J by 1 base. CDR3 length: 16 amino acids. Germline V CDR1 and CDR2: SGHTA, FQGNSA. CDR3 nucleotides: TGTGCCAGCAGCTTAGTGGCAGGGGGCGGCACAGATACGCAGTATTTT. It codes for CASSLVAGGGTDTQYF.

The genes are TRBV5-5 and TRBJ2-3; no reliable D call. This CDR3 spans 13 amino acids. Germline CDR1 and CDR2: SGHKS and YYEKEE (reference sequence). V was shortened by 4 bases and J by 4 bases, with 10 bases between the two germline ends. The CDR3: CASSQLIADTQYF. CDR3 sequence (DNA): TGTGCCAGCAGCCAACTTATCGCAGATACGCAGTATTTT.

This chain joins TRBV6-2 or TRBV6-3 and TRBJ2-7; 7 bases are a match to TRBD2. Trimming at V came to 6 bases and at J to 2 bases, leaving 13 bases not matched to a gene. CDR1 and CDR2 (germline): MNHEY, SVGEGT. This CDR3 contains 16 residues. The CDR3 DNA is TGTGCCAGCAGCTCTATCCCGGGGGGTCGGGCCTACGAGCAGTACTTC. Translating it yields CASSSIPGGRAYEQYF.

The rearrangement uses TRBV27 and TRBJ2-5, with TRBD1 as a possible D gene (6 bases). CDR3 length equals 18 residues. Germline lookup yields CDR1 MNHEY and CDR2 SMNVEV (reference sequence). V was pared by 2 bases and J by 7 bases, with 26 bases between. CDR3 loop: CASSLSLPQDRGWGTQYF. CDR3 bases: TGTGCCAGCAGTTTAAGCCTTCCCCAGGACAGAGGGTGGGGGACCCAGTACTTC.